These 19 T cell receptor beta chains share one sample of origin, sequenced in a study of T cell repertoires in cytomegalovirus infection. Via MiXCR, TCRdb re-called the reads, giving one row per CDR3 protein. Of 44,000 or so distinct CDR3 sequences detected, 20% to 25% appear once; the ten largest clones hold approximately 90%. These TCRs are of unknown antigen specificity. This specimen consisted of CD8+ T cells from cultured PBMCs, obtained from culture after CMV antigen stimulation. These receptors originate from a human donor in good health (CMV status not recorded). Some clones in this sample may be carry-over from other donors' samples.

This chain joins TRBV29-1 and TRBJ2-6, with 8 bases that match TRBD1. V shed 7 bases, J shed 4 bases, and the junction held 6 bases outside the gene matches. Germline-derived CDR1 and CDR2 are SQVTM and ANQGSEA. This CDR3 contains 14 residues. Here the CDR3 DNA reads TGCAGCGCATCAGGGGGCACGGGGGCCAACGTCCTGACTTTC. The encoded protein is CSASGGTGANVLTF.

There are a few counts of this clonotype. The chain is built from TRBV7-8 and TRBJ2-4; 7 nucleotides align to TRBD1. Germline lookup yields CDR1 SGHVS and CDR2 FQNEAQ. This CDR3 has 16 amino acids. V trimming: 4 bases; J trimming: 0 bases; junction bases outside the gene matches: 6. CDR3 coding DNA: TGTGCCAGCAGCTCCCGACAGGGTTTAGCCAAAAACATTCAGTACTTC. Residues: CASSSRQGLAKNIQYF. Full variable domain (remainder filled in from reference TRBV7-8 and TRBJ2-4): GAGVSQSPRYKVAKRGQDVALRCDPISGHVSLFWYQQALGQGPEFLTYFQNEAQLDKSGLPSDRFFAERPEGSVSTLKIQRTQQEDSAVYLCASSSRQGLAKNIQYFGAGTRLSVL.

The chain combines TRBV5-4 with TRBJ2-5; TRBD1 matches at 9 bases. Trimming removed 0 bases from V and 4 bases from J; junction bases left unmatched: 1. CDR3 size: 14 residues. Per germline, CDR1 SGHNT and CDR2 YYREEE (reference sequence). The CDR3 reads CASSLADRGETQYF. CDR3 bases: TGTGCCAGCAGCTTGGCGGACAGGGGAGAGACCCAGTACTTC.

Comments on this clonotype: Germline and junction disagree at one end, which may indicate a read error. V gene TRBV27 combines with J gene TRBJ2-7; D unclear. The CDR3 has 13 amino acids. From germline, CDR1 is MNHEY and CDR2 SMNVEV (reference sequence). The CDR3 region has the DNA TGTGACAGCAGTTTATTCTGGGGTTACGAGCAGTACTTC. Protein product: CDSSLFWGYEQYF.

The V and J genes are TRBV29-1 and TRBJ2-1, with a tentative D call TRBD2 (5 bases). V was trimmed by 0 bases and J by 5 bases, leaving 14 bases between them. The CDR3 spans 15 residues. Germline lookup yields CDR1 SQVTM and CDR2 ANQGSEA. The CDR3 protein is CSVEDRGSRDNEQFF. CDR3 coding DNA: TGCAGCGTTGAAGACCGCGGCTCGAGGGACAATGAGCAGTTCTTC.

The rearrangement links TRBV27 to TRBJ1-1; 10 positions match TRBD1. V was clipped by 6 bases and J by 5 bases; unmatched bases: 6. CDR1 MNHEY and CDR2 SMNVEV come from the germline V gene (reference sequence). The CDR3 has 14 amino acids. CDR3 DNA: TGTGCCAGCAGCATGACAGGGGGCAGGACTGAAGCTTTCTTT. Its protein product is CASSMTGGRTEAFF.

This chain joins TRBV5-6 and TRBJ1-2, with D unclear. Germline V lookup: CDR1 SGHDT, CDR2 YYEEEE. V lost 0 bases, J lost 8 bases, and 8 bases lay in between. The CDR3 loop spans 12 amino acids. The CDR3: CASSLEREGYTF. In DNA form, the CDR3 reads TGTGCCAGCAGCTTGGAACGGGAGGGCTACACCTTC.

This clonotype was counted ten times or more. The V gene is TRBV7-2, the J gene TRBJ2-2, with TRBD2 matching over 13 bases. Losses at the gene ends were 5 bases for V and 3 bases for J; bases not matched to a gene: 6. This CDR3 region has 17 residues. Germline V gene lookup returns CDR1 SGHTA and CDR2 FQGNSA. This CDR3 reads CASSPLAGGPDTGELFF. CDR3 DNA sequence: TGTGCCAGCAGCCCACTAGCGGGGGGGCCCGACACCGGGGAGCTGTTTTTT.

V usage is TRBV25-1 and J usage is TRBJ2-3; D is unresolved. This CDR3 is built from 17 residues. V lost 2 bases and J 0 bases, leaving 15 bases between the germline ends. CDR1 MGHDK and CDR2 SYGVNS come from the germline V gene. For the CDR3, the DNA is TGTGCCAGCAGTGAACCCCAACCGTCGAGGAGCACAGATACGCAGTATTTT. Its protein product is CASSEPQPSRSTDTQYF. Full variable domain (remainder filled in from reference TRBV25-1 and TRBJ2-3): EADIYQTPRYLVIGTGKKITLECSQTMGHDKMYWYQQDPGMELHLIHYSYGVNSTEKGDLSSESTVSRIRTEHFPLTLESARPSHTSQYLCASSEPQPSRSTDTQYFGPGTRLTVL.

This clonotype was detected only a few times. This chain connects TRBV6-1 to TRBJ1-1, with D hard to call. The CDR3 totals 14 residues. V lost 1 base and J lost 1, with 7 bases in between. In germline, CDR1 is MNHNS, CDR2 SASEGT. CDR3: CASSEVVGNTEAFF. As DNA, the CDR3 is TGTGCCAGCAGTGAAGTAGTGGGGAACACTGAAGCTTTCTTT.

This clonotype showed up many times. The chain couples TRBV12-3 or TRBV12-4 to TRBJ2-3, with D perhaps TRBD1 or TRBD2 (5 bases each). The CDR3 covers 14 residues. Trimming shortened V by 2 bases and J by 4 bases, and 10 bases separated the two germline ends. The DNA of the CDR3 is TGTGCCAGCAGTTTATGGGGGAGCGCAGATACGCAGTATTTT. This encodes CASSLWGSADTQYF.

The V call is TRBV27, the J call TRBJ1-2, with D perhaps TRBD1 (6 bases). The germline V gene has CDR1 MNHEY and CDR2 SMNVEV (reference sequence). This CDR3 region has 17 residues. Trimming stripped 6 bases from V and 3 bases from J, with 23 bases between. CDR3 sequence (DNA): TGTGCCAGCAGATTCTTAACTCGGGGGCCTCTCCACTATGGCTACACCTTC. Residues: CASRFLTRGPLHYGYTF.

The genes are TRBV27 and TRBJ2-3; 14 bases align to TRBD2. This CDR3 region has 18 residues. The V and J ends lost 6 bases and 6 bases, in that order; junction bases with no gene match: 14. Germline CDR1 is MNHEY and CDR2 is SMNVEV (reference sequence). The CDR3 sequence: CASRPLPGLAGVGDTQYF. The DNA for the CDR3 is TGTGCCAGCAGACCCCTTCCGGGACTAGCGGGAGTTGGGGATACGCAGTATTTT.

The CDR3 bases are TGTGCCAGCAGCCATTGGGACAGACCCTACGAGCAGTACTTC. Encoded protein: CASSHWDRPYEQYF. The J gene is TRBJ2-7, the V gene TRBV14; 7 bases are a match to TRBD1. The CDR3 is 14 residues long. CDR1 is SGHDN, CDR2 FVKESK, per germline. The trim removed 3 bases at V and 2 bases at J, leaving 4 bases unmatched. The full variable domain, in which reference TRBV14 and TRBJ2-7 provide the parts outside the CDR3, is EAGVTQFPSHSVIEKGQTVTLRCDPISGHDNLYWYRRVMGKEIKFLLHFVKESKQDESGMPNNRFLAERTGGTYSTLKVQPAELEDSGVYFCASSHWDRPYEQYFGPGTRLTVT.

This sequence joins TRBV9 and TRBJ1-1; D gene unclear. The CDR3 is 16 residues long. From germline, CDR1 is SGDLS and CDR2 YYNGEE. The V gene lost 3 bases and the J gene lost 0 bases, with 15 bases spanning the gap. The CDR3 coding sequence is TGTGCCAGCAGCGAGGGCGGCAGTTACATGAACACTGAAGCTTTCTTT. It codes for CASSEGGSYMNTEAFF.

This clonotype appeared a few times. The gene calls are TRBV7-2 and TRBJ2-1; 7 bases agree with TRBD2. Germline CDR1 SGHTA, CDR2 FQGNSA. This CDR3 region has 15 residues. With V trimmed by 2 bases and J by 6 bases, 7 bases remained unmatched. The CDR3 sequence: CASSLTGGISNEQFF. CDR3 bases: TGTGCCAGCAGCTTAACGGGAGGAATCAGCAATGAGCAGTTCTTC.

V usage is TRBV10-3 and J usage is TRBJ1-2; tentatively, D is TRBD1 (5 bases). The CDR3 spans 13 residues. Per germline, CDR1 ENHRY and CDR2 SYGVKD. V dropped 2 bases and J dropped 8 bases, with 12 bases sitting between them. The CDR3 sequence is CAISEAAGYGYTF. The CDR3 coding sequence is TGTGCCATCAGTGAGGCGGCAGGGTACGGCTACACCTTC.

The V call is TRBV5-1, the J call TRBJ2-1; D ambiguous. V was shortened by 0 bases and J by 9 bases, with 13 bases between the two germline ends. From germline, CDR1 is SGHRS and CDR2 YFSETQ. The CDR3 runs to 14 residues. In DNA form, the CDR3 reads TGCGCCAGCAGCTTGGAGGATCCACTGGGTGAGCAGTTCTTC. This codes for CASSLEDPLGEQFF.

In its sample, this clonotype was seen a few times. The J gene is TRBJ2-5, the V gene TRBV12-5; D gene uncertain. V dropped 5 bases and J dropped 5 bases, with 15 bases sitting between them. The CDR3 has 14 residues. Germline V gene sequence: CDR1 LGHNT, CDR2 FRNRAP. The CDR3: CASGPSGGEETQYF. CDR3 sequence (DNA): TGTGCTAGTGGTCCCTCGGGTGGAGAGGAGACCCAGTACTTC. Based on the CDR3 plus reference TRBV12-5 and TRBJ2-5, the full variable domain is DARVTQTPRHKVTEMGQEVTMRCQPILGHNTVFWYRQTMMQGLELLAYFRNRAPLDDSGMPKDRFSAEMPDATLATLKIQPSEPRDSAVYFCASGPSGGEETQYFGPGTRLLVL.